A selection of T cell receptor beta chains follows, all from one sample in a study of naive and memory T cell subsets. TCRdb fed the UMI-ligation and nested PCR reads into MiXCR, producing one record per CDR3 protein. The sample contains 37,000 or so distinct CDR3 sequences, about an eighth of which appear only once. Sequencing used effector memory CD4+ T cells from blood. The receptor set was obtained from a human donor in good health. CDR3s include the opening cysteine and the closing phenylalanine or tryptophan. A D gene is named only where the DNA matches it firmly.

v_gene	d_gene	j_gene	CDR3aa
TRBV27	.	TRBJ2-3	CASSPTTDTQYF
TRBV30	.	TRBJ1-2	CAWSVRGRQYYGYTF
TRBV11-2	.	TRBJ2-5	CASRSGSRGVETQYF
TRBV12-3/TRBV12-4	TRBD1	TRBJ1-1	CASSPWTGKNTEAFF
TRBV30	.	TRBJ1-2	CAWTKPRAGTYGYTF
TRBV11-2	.	TRBJ1-5	CASSLDHQGAQHF
TRBV10-3	TRBD1	TRBJ2-7	CAISADRDEQYF
TRBV7-2	TRBD2	TRBJ2-1	CASSLVAGGEQFF
TRBV2	TRBD1	TRBJ2-1	CASSEGQGSNEQIF
TRBV5-1	TRBD2	TRBJ2-1	CASRTAGGANEQFF
TRBV10-3	.	TRBJ2-3	CAISVGESTDTQYF
TRBV11-3	.	TRBJ2-1	CASSSQSLSYNEQFF
TRBV7-2	TRBD1	TRBJ2-7	CASSFSRDRSYEQYF
TRBV28	.	TRBJ1-1	CASSQRDTQAFF
TRBV20-1	.	TRBJ2-1	CSARALRLVLPLNEQFF
TRBV2	.	TRBJ1-1	CASKATAGTEAFF
TRBV18	.	TRBJ2-1	CASSEVGNSEQFF
TRBV5-4	.	TRBJ2-6	CASTLPGAGGANVLTF
TRBV12-3/TRBV12-4	.	TRBJ2-7	CASSLAQGHQKEQYF
TRBV6-2/TRBV6-3	TRBD1	TRBJ1-5	CASSQTGLSNQPQHF
TRBV29-1	.	TRBJ2-7	CSVTRSGGFYEQYF
TRBV27	TRBD2	TRBJ2-1	CASSLGGGPYNEQFF
TRBV11-1	TRBD1	TRBJ2-2	CASSLTGAITGELFF
TRBV13	.	TRBJ1-5	CASSLGTNQPQHF
TRBV4-1	.	TRBJ2-1	CASSRVIAEEQFF
TRBV7-3	TRBD2	TRBJ2-3	CASSLAGGQRDTQYF
TRBV20-1	.	TRBJ2-3	CSALKGKTDTQYF
TRBV14	.	TRBJ1-6	CASSYKAVGISPLHF
TRBV7-9	.	TRBJ1-5	CASSVEVGKPQHF
TRBV12-3/TRBV12-4	.	TRBJ2-5	CASRDGGPGSTQYF
TRBV5-1	TRBD2	TRBJ2-1	CASSLELAGRYNEQFF
TRBV11-1	.	TRBJ1-4	CASSFTDNNEKLFF
TRBV20-1	.	TRBJ2-6	CSASIPSANVLTF
TRBV10-3	.	TRBJ2-3	CAISESEGSTDTQYF
TRBV27	TRBD2	TRBJ2-3	CASSRGGPYLADTQYF
TRBV13	.	TRBJ1-3	CASSPRSPAQVPSGNTIYF
TRBV2	TRBD2	TRBJ2-7	CASRLAGLSYEQYF
TRBV10-3	TRBD2	TRBJ2-3	CAIRAGLAGGCNTDTQYF
TRBV10-3	.	TRBJ2-1	CAISESLSRNEQFF
TRBV27	.	TRBJ2-7	CASRTGNSYEQYF
TRBV2	.	TRBJ2-7	CASSARSTYEQYF
TRBV12-3/TRBV12-4	.	TRBJ2-1	CASSFGGDEQFF